This TCR beta chain was sequenced in a study of somatic mutations in cytotoxic T cells in rheumatoid arthritis. Overall study context: Patient blood (just over 29 ml EDTA) was taken immediately after diagnosis and before treatment. Whole-study findings and limits: Within the rheumatoid arthritis patients, CD8+ clonality went up as age increased (Spearman r of about 0.49). The same was not true of the healthy controls. In about an eighth of the roughly 60 patients, the largest CD8+ clone exceeded 20% of CD8+ cells.

Each population, CD4+ and CD8+ cells, was isolated by positive magnetic bead selection and checked for purity by flow cytometry. In the case of this clone: Its antigen is unknown.

V was cut by 7 bases and J by 6 bases, with 10 bases left in between. The CDR3 has 12 residues. Germline CDR1 SGHNT, CDR2 YENEEA. Produced via immunoSEQ multiplex PCR; TCRdb's table is partial and in-frame only. The table shows under 20,000 clones, with roughly 85% occurring only once. The chain carries TRBV11-3 and TRBJ1-5, with D possibly matching TRBD1 (6 bases). Sequencing was done on a sample of CD8+ T cells sorted from blood. This receptor was identified in a woman aged 40 to 55 with rheumatoid arthritis. The CDR3 DNA follows: TGTGCCAGCAACAGGGACCGTCAGCCCCAGCATTTT. Amino acid sequence: CASNRDRQPQHF.